This T cell receptor (beta chain) stems from a study of breast tumors, draining lymph nodes, adjacent tissues. The study's findings and limits: Luminal-like breast cancer showed significantly higher tumor–nontumor repertoire similarity than basal-like. Findings are consistent with lymph node origin and intratumoral expansion of most tumor T cells. Compared with lymph nodes, tumors were less diverse; compared with nontumor tissue, more. The lymph node origin of tumor T cells was framed as consistent with a hypothesis, not demonstrated.

TCRdb recomputed calls from the multiplex PCR reads with MiXCR, one row per CDR3 protein. The table has roughly 260,000 distinct CDR3 sequences, roughly 30% seen once. Axillary draining lymph nodes of breast cancer patients supplied the node samples. With respect to this clonotype: Its specificity is unknown.

The CDR3 is 17 amino acids. Germline values: CDR1 LGHDT, CDR2 YNNKEL (reference sequence). The V end was cut by 0 bases, the J end by 8 bases, with 21 bases between. The sequencing input was axillary lymph node tissue. The sequence derives from a female donor with breast cancer. Some clones in this sample may be carry-over from other donors' samples. This rearrangement joins TRBV3-1 to TRBJ2-3; unclear D gene. CDR3 DNA sequence: TGTGCCAGCAGCCAAGAAAATTGGCGGTCGCCCGTGCCTACGCAGTATTTT. This encodes CASSQENWRSPVPTQYF.